A single sample is the source of the 17 T cell receptor beta chains below, sequenced in a study of blood T cell repertoires in COVID-19. Data came from immunoSEQ multiplex PCR; TCRdb stores just in-frame clones and leaves some out. The sample has 110,000 or so clones; approximately 90% are singletons. The specimen sequenced was peripheral blood. These receptors originate from a woman in her seventies who had recovered from COVID-19.

V and J are TRBV5-6 and TRBJ2-3, with a possible D match to TRBD1 (5 bases). The CDR3 is made up of 14 amino acids. Looked up from germline, CDR1 is SGHDT and CDR2 is YYEEEE. Trimming shortened V by 3 bases and J by 1 base, and 9 bases separated the two germline ends. This CDR3 is CASSWEQGTDTQYF. The CDR3, as DNA: TGTGCCAGCAGCTGGGAACAGGGCACAGATACGCAGTATTTT.

V gene TRBV5-1 combines with J gene TRBJ2-4, with D maybe TRBD2 (6 bases). V was shortened by 0 bases and J by 8 bases, with 12 bases between the two germline ends. Germline V lookup: CDR1 SGHRS, CDR2 YFSETQ. The length of the CDR3 is 14 residues. CDR3 region: CASSLGLDQYIQYF. Written as DNA, the CDR3 is TGCGCCAGCAGCTTGGGACTAGATCAGTACATTCAGTACTTC.

V usage is TRBV7-9 and J usage is TRBJ1-6; D ambiguous. V gave up 4 bases and J gave up 4 bases, with 14 bases separating them. Germline V lookup: CDR1 SEHNR, CDR2 FQNEAQ (reference sequence). This CDR3 spans 16 amino acids. The CDR3 DNA sequence: TGTGCCAGCAGCTCTAGTGCGGGGATATATAATTCACCCCTCCACTTT. This encodes CASSSSAGIYNSPLHF. Looking up the rest from reference TRBV7-9 and TRBJ1-6 gives the full variable domain: DTGVSQNPRHKITKRGQNVTFRCDPISEHNRLYWYRQTLGQGPEFLTYFQNEAQLEKSRLLSDRFSAERPKGSFSTLEIQRTEQGDSAMYLCASSSSAGIYNSPLHFGNGTRLTVT.

The chain uses TRBV6-4 and TRBJ1-3, with TRBD1 matching over 10 bases. The J segment lost 2 bases and the V segment lost 4 bases, leaving 2 bases of the junction unmatched. Germline V gene lookup returns CDR1 MRHNA and CDR2 SNTAGT. The CDR3 runs 15 residues. The CDR3 DNA reads TGTGCCAGCAGTGCCGGGACAGGGGCTGGAAACACCATATATTTT. It yields the protein CASSAGTGAGNTIYF.

The rearrangement links TRBV7-6 to TRBJ2-7; TRBD1 aligns across 9 bases. CDR1 is SGHVS and CDR2 is FNYEAQ in the germline V gene. V lost 1 base, J lost 3 bases, and 7 bases stayed unmatched. This CDR3 region has 16 residues. The chain's CDR3 is CASSLGGQGQYYEQYF. The DNA of the CDR3 is TGTGCCAGCAGCTTAGGGGGACAGGGACAATACTACGAGCAGTACTTC.

The V call is TRBV12-5, the J call TRBJ2-5; TRBD2 aligns across 7 bases. The V gene's germline CDR1 is LGHNT and CDR2 FRNRAP. Trimming took 3 bases from V and 5 from J; bases not matched to a gene: 6. The CDR3 runs to 14 residues. The CDR3 DNA reads as TGTGCTAGTGGTTTCGGCGGGGGAACTGAGACCCAGTACTTC. Residues: CASGFGGGTETQYF.

The chain has TRBV4-2 and TRBJ2-4; TRBD1 is a possible D gene (5 bases). V lost 1 base and J lost 0, with 13 bases in between. Per germline, CDR1 LGHNA and CDR2 YNFKEQ. This CDR3 has 17 residues. The CDR3, as DNA: TGTGCCAGCAGCCAAGGTACTGGGGCCCTAGCCAAAAACATTCAGTACTTC. It specifies CASSQGTGALAKNIQYF.

The chain is built from TRBV30 and TRBJ1-3; D remains ambiguous. The CDR3 runs to 14 residues. The germline V gene has CDR1 GTSNPN and CDR2 SVGIG (reference sequence). Trimming left V 7 bases short and J 6 bases short, with 19 bases between. The CDR3 protein is CALGTQTFQNTIYF. CDR3 DNA sequence: TGTGCCTTGGGCACACAGACATTCCAAAACACCATATATTTT.

The chain has TRBV6-5 and TRBJ2-3, with 7 bases fitting TRBD1. V was clipped by 6 bases and J by 4 bases; unmatched bases: 7. CDR1 is MNHEY and CDR2 is SVGAGI in the germline V gene. The CDR3 consists of 14 residues. CDR3 bases: TGTGCCAGCAGCCCCGGGACAGCGGCAGATACGCAGTATTTT. This encodes CASSPGTAADTQYF.

The CDR3 DNA reads as TGTGCCAGCAGCTATCGGGAACCCTACGAGCAGTACTTC. Translation gives CASSYREPYEQYF. The J gene is TRBJ2-7, the V gene TRBV12-3 or TRBV12-4; the D gene is possibly TRBD2 (5 bases). The CDR3 totals 13 residues. The V and J ends lost 6 bases and 2 bases respectively, with 11 bases between them.

The rearrangement joins TRBV4-3 to TRBJ2-7, with 9 bases that match TRBD2. The trim removed 2 bases at V and 0 bases at J, leaving 2 bases unmatched. Germline assignment: CDR1 LGHNA and CDR2 YSLEER. The length of the CDR3 is 15 residues. The CDR3 nucleotides read TGCGCCAGCAGCCAACTAGCGGGGAGCTCCTACGAGCAGTACTTC. It translates to CASSQLAGSSYEQYF.

V usage is TRBV6-2 or TRBV6-3 and J usage is TRBJ2-7; weak D call: TRBD2 (6 bases). CDR1 is MNHEY, CDR2 SVGEGT, per germline. The CDR3 covers 16 residues. V shed 5 bases and J shed 3 bases, with 20 bases lying between them. The CDR3 reads CASSVRPLEGFYEQYF. DNA of the CDR3: TGTGCCAGCAGTGTCCGGCCGTTGGAGGGATTCTACGAGCAGTACTTC.

The CDR3 nucleotides read TGTGCCACCAGTGACACAACAGGGGGCCGGGAGCTGTTTTTT. Translating it yields CATSDTTGGRELFF. The chain uses TRBV24-1 and TRBJ2-2; 9 bases fit TRBD1. J gave up 9 bases and V 4 bases, and 5 bases lay outside the gene matches. Germline V gene sequence: CDR1 KGHDR, CDR2 SFDVKD. The CDR3 extends over 14 amino acids.

The chain recombines TRBV5-1 with TRBJ2-3; TRBD2 agrees at 7 bases. Germline V lookup: CDR1 SGHRS, CDR2 YFSETQ. The J segment lost 5 bases and the V segment lost 4 bases, leaving 19 bases of the junction unmatched. The CDR3 length is 18 residues. The CDR3 region has the DNA TGCGCCAGCAGCACGGATGCGGGGGTCCAAGTTCTCAGAGATACGCAGTATTTT. Its translation: CASSTDAGVQVLRDTQYF.

The table lists this clone with a count of one. This chain uses TRBV27 with TRBJ2-1; D is uncertain. Germline loops: CDR1 MNHEY, CDR2 SMNVEV (reference sequence). This CDR3 region has 14 residues. V shed 0 bases and J shed 5 bases, with 8 bases lying between them. This chain's CDR3 is CASSLSRLNNEQFF. CDR3 in DNA: TGTGCCAGCAGTTTATCCAGACTCAACAATGAGCAGTTCTTC.

The rearrangement joins TRBV7-3 to TRBJ2-1, with a weak D call TRBD1 (6 bases). The CDR3 loop spans 13 amino acids. Trimming cost V 5 bases and J 9 bases, with 14 bases left between them. CDR1 is SGHTA and CDR2 is FQGTGA in the germline V gene. CDR3 sequence (DNA): TGTGCCAGCAGCCTTAATGGGGGCGGTGAGCAGTTCTTC. This translates into CASSLNGGGEQFF.

The chain has TRBV27 and TRBJ2-5, with a tentative D call TRBD1 (6 bases). The germline gives CDR1 MNHEY, CDR2 SMNVEV (reference sequence). V was trimmed by 0 bases and J by 4 bases, leaving 12 bases between them. CDR3 length: 15 amino acids. The CDR3 protein is CASSLSVGAAETQYF. DNA of the CDR3: TGTGCCAGCAGTTTATCGGTGGGGGCTGCAGAGACCCAGTACTTC.